Listed below are T cell receptor beta chains from one sample, sequenced in a study of CD8+CD57+ T cells in acquired aplastic anemia. TCRdb re-called the reads with MiXCR, one entry per CDR3 protein. The data contain 150,000 to 200,000 distinct CDR3 sequences, approximately 40% of them singletons. Sequenced: sorted CD4+, CD8+, or CD8+CD57+ T cells (not recorded which) from PBMCs. The source of these receptors is a human donor in good health. Both conserved end residues are trimmed from each CDR3. The order of the fields is V gene, J gene, CDR3 protein.

V gene: TRBV7-6; J gene: TRBJ2-1; CDR3 protein: ASSFFEDEQF
V gene: TRBV19; J gene: TRBJ2-7; CDR3 protein: ASSFVGTSGTPSSYEQY
V gene: TRBV7-8; J gene: TRBJ2-7; CDR3 protein: ASTPDWSYEQY
V gene: TRBV25-1; J gene: TRBJ1-1; CDR3 protein: AGLGSTEAF
V gene: TRBV5-4; J gene: TRBJ1-2; CDR3 protein: ASRPTGTPDT
V gene: TRBV6-1; J gene: TRBJ2-5; CDR3 protein: ASSWGVSGETQY
V gene: TRBV4-2; J gene: TRBJ2-1; CDR3 protein: ASSQEGGPNYNEQF
V gene: TRBV20-1; J gene: TRBJ2-7; CDR3 protein: SARDQGTGSYEQY
V gene: TRBV2; J gene: TRBJ1-3; CDR3 protein: ASSETGIRNRDTIY
V gene: TRBV6-5; J gene: TRBJ2-5; CDR3 protein: ASSYSGGRDGETQY
V gene: TRBV2; J gene: TRBJ2-7; CDR3 protein: ASGEGSYEQY
V gene: TRBV29-1; J gene: TRBJ2-4; CDR3 protein: SATPRSKNIQY
V gene: TRBV6-5; J gene: TRBJ1-5; CDR3 protein: ASSYGGVGGQPQH
V gene: TRBV10-3; J gene: TRBJ1-1; CDR3 protein: AIRTRQGGTEAF
V gene: TRBV27; J gene: TRBJ1-5; CDR3 protein: ASSRVRNQPQH
V gene: TRBV28; J gene: TRBJ1-4; CDR3 protein: AILGQDEQLF
V gene: TRBV7-6; J gene: TRBJ2-7; CDR3 protein: ASSPDSTYGQY
V gene: TRBV7-8; J gene: TRBJ2-7; CDR3 protein: ASSLTDRGSYEQY
V gene: TRBV10-3; J gene: TRBJ1-1; CDR3 protein: AITETANTEAF
V gene: TRBV7-8; J gene: TRBJ2-2; CDR3 protein: ASAARRVFKSGELF
V gene: TRBV24-1; J gene: TRBJ2-1; CDR3 protein: ASGGLAESYNEQF
V gene: TRBV7-8; J gene: TRBJ2-7; CDR3 protein: ASSPGSTPGEQY
V gene: TRBV7-9; J gene: TRBJ2-5; CDR3 protein: ASSLGMGIQETQY
V gene: TRBV6-5; J gene: TRBJ2-7; CDR3 protein: ASSYSPGVHYEQY
V gene: TRBV24-1; J gene: TRBJ2-7; CDR3 protein: ATSRGAYEQY
V gene: TRBV2; J gene: TRBJ2-7; CDR3 protein: ASRDLVGGPYEQY
V gene: TRBV15; J gene: TRBJ2-2; CDR3 protein: ATSRDLLGGGALPGELF
V gene: TRBV20-1; J gene: TRBJ1-3; CDR3 protein: SADRWNTIY